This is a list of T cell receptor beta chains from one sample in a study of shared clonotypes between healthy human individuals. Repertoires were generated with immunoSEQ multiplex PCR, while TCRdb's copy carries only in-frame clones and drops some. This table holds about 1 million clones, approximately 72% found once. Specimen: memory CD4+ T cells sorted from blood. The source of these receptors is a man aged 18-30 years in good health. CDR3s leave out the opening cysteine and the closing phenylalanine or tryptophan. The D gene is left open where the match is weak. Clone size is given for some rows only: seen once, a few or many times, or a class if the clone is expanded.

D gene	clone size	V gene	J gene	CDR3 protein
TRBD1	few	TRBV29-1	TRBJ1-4	SVEVTGEGEKLF
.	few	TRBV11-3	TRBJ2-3	ASSSPGGGTDTQY
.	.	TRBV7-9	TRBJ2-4	ASSLSYESQAKNIQY
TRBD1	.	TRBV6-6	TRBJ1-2	ASSLGQDYGYT
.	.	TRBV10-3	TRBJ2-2	AISELALDVGELF
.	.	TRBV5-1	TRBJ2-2	ASSLDGNTNTGELF
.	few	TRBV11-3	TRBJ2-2	ASSLRNTGELF
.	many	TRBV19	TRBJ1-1	ASSIDVGRSTEAF
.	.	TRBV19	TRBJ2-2	ASTLQGGTTGELF
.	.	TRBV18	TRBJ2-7	ASSPRIGDEQY
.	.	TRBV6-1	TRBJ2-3	ASSARRQSDTQY
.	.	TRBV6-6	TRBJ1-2	ASRAPEGYGYT
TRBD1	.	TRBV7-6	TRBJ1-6	ASSSGTAAYNSPLH
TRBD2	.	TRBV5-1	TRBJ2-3	ASSLGGLATDTQY
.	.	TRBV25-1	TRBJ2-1	ASSESSGYNNEQF
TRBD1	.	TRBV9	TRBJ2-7	ASSTAGTGGHEQY